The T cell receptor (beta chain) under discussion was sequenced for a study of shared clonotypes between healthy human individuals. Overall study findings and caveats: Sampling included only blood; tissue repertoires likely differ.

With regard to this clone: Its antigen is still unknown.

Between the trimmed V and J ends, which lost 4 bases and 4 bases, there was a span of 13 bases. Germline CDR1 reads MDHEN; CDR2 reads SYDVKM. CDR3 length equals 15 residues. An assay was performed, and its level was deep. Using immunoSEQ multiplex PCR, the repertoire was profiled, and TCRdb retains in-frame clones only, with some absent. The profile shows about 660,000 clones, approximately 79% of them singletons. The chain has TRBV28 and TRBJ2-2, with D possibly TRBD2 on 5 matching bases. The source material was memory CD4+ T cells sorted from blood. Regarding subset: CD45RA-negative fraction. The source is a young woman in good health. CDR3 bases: TGTGCCAGCAGTTCGCCCTGGAGGCTCACCGGGGAGCTGTTTTTT. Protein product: CASSSPWRLTGELFF.